This T cell receptor (beta chain) appears in the sequencing data of a study of yellow fever vaccine responses in identical twins. General study results and limits: Twins reportedly appeared to share part of their vaccine T cell response while keeping part individual.

TCRdb re-called the RT-PCR reads with MiXCR, one entry per CDR3 protein. The sample lists roughly 2,700 distinct CDR3 sequences, 87% occurring once. As regards this clonotype: Its antigen remains unidentified.

The source was T cells from blood (PBMCs), unsorted or a sorted subset (not recorded which), collected before or after yellow fever vaccination (not recorded which). The source of this sequence is a female donor who received the yellow fever vaccine.

Here the CDR3 reads CASSLAMSSYEQYF. CDR3 bases: TGTGCCAGCAGCCTTGCGATGTCCTCCTACGAGCAGTACTTC. V gene TRBV5-6 combines with J gene TRBJ2-7; no clear D gene. Germline lookup yields CDR1 SGHDT and CDR2 YYEEEE. CDR3 length: 14 residues. Between the trimmed V and J ends, which lost 4 bases and 0 bases, there was a span of 11 bases.